Shown below are 10 T cell receptor beta chains from a single sample sequenced in a study of human T cells and chemical hapten exposure. Time point given: patch test 2, 6 weeks after DPC sensitization. Treatment noted: therapeutic diphenylcyclopropenone sensitization with weekly scalp DPC. TCRdb independently ran MiXCR on the RACE reads; one entry per CDR3 protein. The sample lists 80,000 to 95,000 distinct CDR3 sequences, approximately 10% seen once, with less than 2.5% in the top ten. The starting material was whole blood, obtained in connection with sensitization to the hapten diphenylcyclopropenone (DPC). These receptors originate from a man aged 40-50 years with alopecia areata. Some clones in this sample may be carry-over from other donors' samples.

This chain connects TRBV14 to TRBJ2-3, with D possibly being TRBD2 (6 bases). The length of the CDR3 is 15 residues. With 3 bases removed from V and 5 bases from J, the gap between germline ends came to 15 bases. Germline CDR1 is SGHDN and CDR2 is FVKESK. The CDR3 DNA is TGTGCCAGCAGCCAGGTGGGAGGCATCAAAGATACGCAGTATTTT. Encoded protein: CASSQVGGIKDTQYF.

This clonotype was counted between two and nine times. The chain is built from TRBV12-3 or TRBV12-4 and TRBJ1-4; 7 nucleotides align to TRBD1. V trimming: 6 bases; J trimming: 4 bases; junction bases outside the gene matches: 5. The CDR3 sequence is 14 residues long. This CDR3 reads CASSRGDSNEKLFF. CDR3 nucleotide sequence: TGTGCCAGCAGCAGAGGGGACAGTAATGAAAAACTGTTTTTT.

V usage is TRBV20-1 and J usage is TRBJ2-1, with 11 bases matching TRBD2. The ends lost 6 bases at V and 3 bases at J; junction bases unmatched: 4. From germline, CDR1 is DFQATT and CDR2 SNEGSKA (reference sequence). The CDR3 runs 14 residues. The CDR3 DNA follows: TGCAGTGCGAAACTAGCGGGAGACTACAATGAGCAGTTCTTC. Its translation is CSAKLAGDYNEQFF.

The chain is built from TRBV29-1 and TRBJ2-3; D possibly corresponds to TRBD1 (7 bases). V gave up 7 bases and J gave up 9 bases, with 11 bases separating them. The CDR3 loop spans 10 amino acids. Germline V gene lookup returns CDR1 SQVTM and CDR2 ANQGSEA. The CDR3 region has the DNA TGCAGCGCTGCGGGACAGACGCAGTATTTT. Translating gives CSAAGQTQYF.

This clonotype was recorded at least ten times. V gene TRBV28 combines with J gene TRBJ1-5; D call uncertain. The CDR3 runs 13 residues. Germline V gene lookup returns CDR1 MDHEN and CDR2 SYDVKM. Trimming pared 10 bases from V and 0 bases from J, leaving 10 bases between. DNA of the CDR3: TGTGCCACCCGGGCCTCTAGCAATCAGCCCCAGCATTTT. Protein sequence: CATRASSNQPQHF.

J is TRBJ2-5 and V is TRBV9, with 9 nucleotides matching TRBD1. This CDR3 is built from 13 residues. Germline lookup yields CDR1 SGDLS and CDR2 YYNGEE. With V trimmed by 3 bases and J by 5 bases, 2 bases remained unmatched. The CDR3, as DNA: TGTGCCAGCAGCGGAGGGACAGGGGAGACCCAGTACTTC. Its protein is CASSGGTGETQYF.

The V and J genes are TRBV24-1 and TRBJ2-1, with D possibly matching TRBD2 (5 bases). Trimming took off 2 bases at V and 4 bases at J, with 11 bases between the two ends. CDR1 and CDR2 from the germline V gene are KGHDR and SFDVKD. There are 15 residues in the CDR3. The CDR3 region is CATSDSLGAYNEQFF. In nucleotides, the CDR3 is TGTGCCACCAGTGATTCTCTGGGAGCGTACAATGAGCAGTTCTTC.

The genes are TRBV3-1 and TRBJ2-7, with D perhaps TRBD2 (5 bases). Germline lookup yields CDR1 LGHDT and CDR2 YNNKEL (reference sequence). V was shortened by 2 bases and J by 6 bases, with 11 bases between the two germline ends. CDR3 length: 13 amino acids. This chain's CDR3 is CASSQMRAVEQYF. CDR3 DNA sequence: TGTGCCAGCAGCCAAATGCGAGCGGTCGAGCAGTACTTC.

The V gene is TRBV6-5, the J gene TRBJ2-7, with 7 positions matching TRBD2. Germline values: CDR1 MNHEY, CDR2 SVGAGI. V shed 2 bases, J shed 0 bases, and the junction held 7 bases outside the gene matches. The CDR3 contains 16 residues. In DNA form, the CDR3 reads TGTGCCAGCAGTTACAGCGGGGCCCCGAGCTCCTACGAGCAGTACTTC. This gives the protein CASSYSGAPSSYEQYF.

The gene calls are TRBV7-9 and TRBJ1-1, with 8 bases lining up with TRBD1. Losses at the gene ends were 0 bases for V and 0 bases for J; bases not matched to a gene: 0. This CDR3 region has 15 residues. CDR1 is SEHNR and CDR2 is FQNEAQ in the germline V gene (reference sequence). The CDR3 loop reads CASSLAGQVNTEAFF. As DNA, the CDR3 is TGTGCCAGCAGCTTAGCGGGACAGGTGAACACTGAAGCTTTCTTT. The full variable domain, completed using reference TRBV7-9 and TRBJ1-1, is DTGVSQNPRHKITKRGQNVTFRCDPISEHNRLYWYRQTLGQGPEFLTYFQNEAQLEKSRLLSDRFSAERPKGSFSTLEIQRTEQGDSAMYLCASSLAGQVNTEAFFGQGTRLTVV.